This T cell receptor beta chain was documented in a study of beta chain features in type 1 diabetes. Study-wide background: Similarity in age, gender and cell yields was seen between patients and healthy donors.

With 3 bases removed from V and 6 bases from J, the gap between germline ends came to 5 bases. The CDR3 runs to 12 residues. Germline V CDR1 and CDR2: MDHEN, SYDVKM. As regards this clone: Its antigen is still unknown.

Every bit of the isolated RNA underwent reverse transcription, so sequencing read expressed TCRB transcripts. Produced via immunoSEQ multiplex PCR; TCRdb's table is partial and in-frame only. Of over 100,000 clones listed, roughly 15% were seen once; the top ten hold around 2.5%. Study observations and caveats: Within each of all four CD4+ subsets, Type 1 diabetes patients had TCRB CDR3s that were moderately but significantly shorter.

This TCR was sampled from a man aged 25 to 45 with type 1 diabetes. The rearrangement joins TRBV28 to TRBJ2-2; D remains unclear. Input material: central memory CD4+ T cells from blood. In DNA form, the CDR3 reads TGTGCCAGCAGTTTCTGGGCCGGGGAGCTGTTTTTT. Translated: CASSFWAGELFF.